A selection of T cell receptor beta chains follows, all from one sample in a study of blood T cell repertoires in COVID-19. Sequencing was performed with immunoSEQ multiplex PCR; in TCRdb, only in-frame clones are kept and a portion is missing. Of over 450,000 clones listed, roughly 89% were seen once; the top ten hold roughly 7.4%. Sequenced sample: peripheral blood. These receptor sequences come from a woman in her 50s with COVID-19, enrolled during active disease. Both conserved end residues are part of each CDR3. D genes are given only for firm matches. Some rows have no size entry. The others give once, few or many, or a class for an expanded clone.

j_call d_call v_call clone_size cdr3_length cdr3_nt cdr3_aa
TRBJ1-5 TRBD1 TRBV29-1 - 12 TGCAGCGTCAGGACAGGGGACCAGCCCCAGCATTTT CSVRTGDQPQHF
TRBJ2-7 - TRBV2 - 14 TGTGCCAGCATCCTAACAGGGACCTCCTACGAGCAGTACTTC CASILTGTSYEQYF
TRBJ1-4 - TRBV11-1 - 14 TGTGCCAGCAGCCAAGGGGGAGAGAATGAAAAACTGTTTTTT CASSQGGENEKLFF
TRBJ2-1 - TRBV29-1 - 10 TGCAGCGTCCCGGGGAATGAGCAGTTCTTC CSVPGNEQFF
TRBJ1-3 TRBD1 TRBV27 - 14 TGTGCCAGCAGTTCCGGGACAGCCGGAAACACCATATATTTT CASSSGTAGNTIYF
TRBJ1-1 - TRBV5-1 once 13 TGCGCCAGCAGCTTCTTCAGAAACAGTGAAGCTTTCTTT CASSFFRNSEAFF
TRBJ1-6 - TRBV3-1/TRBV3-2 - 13 TGTGCCAGCAGCCCGCTAGGGGTTCTCGCCCTCCACTTT CASSPLGVLALHF
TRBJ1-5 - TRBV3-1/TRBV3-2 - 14 TGTGCCAGCAGCCAAGGCAGGGTTAGCCAGCCCCAGCATTTT CASSQGRVSQPQHF
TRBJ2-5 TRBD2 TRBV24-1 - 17 TGTGCCACCAGTGATTTCCACCAGGGGAGCGGGGGGGAGACCCAGTACTTC CATSDFHQGSGGETQYF
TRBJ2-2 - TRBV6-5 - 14 TGTGCGACTCGTGGCGGGCTCCGCACCGGGGAGCTGTTTTTT CATRGGLRTGELFF
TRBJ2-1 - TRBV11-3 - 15 TGTGCCAGCAGCTTAGGGGGGGACAGTTACAATGAGCAGTTCTTC CASSLGGDSYNEQFF
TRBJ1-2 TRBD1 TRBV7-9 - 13 TGTGCCAGCAGCCCCCGGCAGGGGGATGGCTACACCTTC CASSPRQGDGYTF
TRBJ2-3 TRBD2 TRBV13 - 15 TGTGCCAGCAGCTCTCCTAGCGGGGGCACAGATACGCAGTATTTT CASSSPSGGTDTQYF
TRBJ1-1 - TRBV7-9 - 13 TGTGCCAGCAGCGAGCAGGGTAACACTGAAGCTTTCTTT CASSEQGNTEAFF
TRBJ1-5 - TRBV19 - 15 TGTGCCAGTAGTATAAACGGGGGGGAGGGCCAGCCCCAGCATTTT CASSINGGEGQPQHF
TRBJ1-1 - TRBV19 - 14 TGTGCCAGTAGTATAGGAGTAGGGAGCACTGAAGCTTTCTTT CASSIGVGSTEAFF
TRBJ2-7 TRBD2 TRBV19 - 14 TGTGCCAGTAGTTCGGGGGGGGCCTCCTACGAGCAGTACTTC CASSSGGASYEQYF
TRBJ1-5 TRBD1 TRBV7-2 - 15 TGTGCCAGCAGCCCTGGACAGGCCCTCAATCAGCCCCAGCATTTT CASSPGQALNQPQHF
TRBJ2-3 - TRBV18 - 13 TGTGCCAGCTCACTTAGCGGACGGGATACGCAGTATTTT CASSLSGRDTQYF
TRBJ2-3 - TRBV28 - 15 TGTGCCAGCAGTTTAAAGGGGGGGCTTGGAGATACGCAGTATTTT CASSLKGGLGDTQYF
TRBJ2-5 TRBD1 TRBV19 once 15 TGTGCCAGTAGTAGACCGGGACAGGGGAGAGAGACCCAGTACTTC CASSRPGQGRETQYF
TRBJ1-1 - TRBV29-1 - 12 TGCAGCGTTGACAAGGGGCCCACTGAAGCTTTCTTT CSVDKGPTEAFF
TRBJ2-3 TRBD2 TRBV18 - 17 TGTGCCAGCTCACCCCAGCGACTAGCGGCTCGAACAGATACGCAGTATTTT CASSPQRLAARTDTQYF
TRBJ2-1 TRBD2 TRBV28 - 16 TGTGCCAGCAGTCCGGGAGGGTCGCGGCCCGGGAATGAGCAGTTCTTC CASSPGGSRPGNEQFF
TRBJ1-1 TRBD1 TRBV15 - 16 TGTGCCACCAGTACCGGGACAGGGGCCCCTAACACTGAAGCTTTCTTT CATSTGTGAPNTEAFF
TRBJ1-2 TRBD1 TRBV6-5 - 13 TGTGCCAGCATATGGACAGGGAGCTATGGCTACACCTTC CASIWTGSYGYTF
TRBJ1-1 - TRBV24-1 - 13 TGTGCCACCAGTAGTCGGGGGGGCACTGAAGCTTTCTTT CATSSRGGTEAFF
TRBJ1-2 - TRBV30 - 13 TGTGCCTGGAGTGGGACTGCTGCATATGGCTACACCTTC CAWSGTAAYGYTF
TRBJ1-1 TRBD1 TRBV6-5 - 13 TGTGCCAGCAGTCGGACAGGGGGCACTGAAGCTTTCTTT CASSRTGGTEAFF
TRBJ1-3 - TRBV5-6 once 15 TGTGCCAGCAGCTGGGGGGTGGCTCTCGGAAACACCATATATTTT CASSWGVALGNTIYF
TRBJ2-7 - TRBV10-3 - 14 TGTGCCATCAGTGAGGGTCAGGGAACCTACGAGCAGTACTTC CAISEGQGTYEQYF
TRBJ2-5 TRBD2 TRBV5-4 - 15 TGTGCCAGCAGCCCCCGGGGGGGCGGGACGGAGACCCAGTACTTC CASSPRGGGTETQYF
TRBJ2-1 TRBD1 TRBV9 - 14 TGTGCCAGCAGCGTAGTGGGACAGGCCGGTGAGCAGTTCTTC CASSVVGQAGEQFF
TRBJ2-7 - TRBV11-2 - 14 TGTGCCAGCAGCCAGCCGGACAGTACCTACGAGCAGTACTTC CASSQPDSTYEQYF
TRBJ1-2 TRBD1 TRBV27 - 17 TGTGCCAGCACCCAACGGGGACAGAAGGAAGCTAACTATGGCTACACCTTC CASTQRGQKEANYGYTF
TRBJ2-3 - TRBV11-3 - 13 TGTGCCAGCAGCTTAGGTAGCCCCGATACGCAGTATTTT CASSLGSPDTQYF
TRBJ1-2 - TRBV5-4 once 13 TGTGCCAGCAGCTTGAGCAGGTCCTATGGCTACACCTTC CASSLSRSYGYTF
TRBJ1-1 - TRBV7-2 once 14 TGTGCCAGCAGCTGGGGGGGTAGGGACACTGAAGCTTTCTTT CASSWGGRDTEAFF
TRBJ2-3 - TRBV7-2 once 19 TGTGCCAGCAGCCGCCTCGGTTTACGGCTCAGAGGGGCGGGGGATACGCAGTATTTT CASSRLGLRLRGAGDTQYF
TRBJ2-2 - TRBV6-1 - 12 TGTGCCAGCAGTGAACGGGGCGGGGAGCTGTTTTTT CASSERGGELFF
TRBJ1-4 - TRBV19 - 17 TGTGCCAGTAGAGACGGAGCTTCTTCTGCAACTAATGAAAAACTGTTTTTT CASRDGASSATNEKLFF
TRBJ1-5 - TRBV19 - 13 TGTGCCAGTTGTCCCCAGGGCGCTCAGCCCCAGCATTTT CASCPQGAQPQHF
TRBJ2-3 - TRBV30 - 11 TGTGCCTGGAGGGGGGGAGATACGCAGTATTTT CAWRGGDTQYF
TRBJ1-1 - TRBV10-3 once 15 TGTGCCATCAGTGGGGCAGTCCTATCGAACACTGAAGCTTTCTTT CAISGAVLSNTEAFF
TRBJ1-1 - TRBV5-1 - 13 TGCGCCAGCAGCTTGTCCCCGGGGACTGAAGCTTTCTTT CASSLSPGTEAFF
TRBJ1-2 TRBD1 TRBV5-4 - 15 TGTGCCAGCAGCTTGGGAGGGGGCCGCTACTATGGCTACACCTTC CASSLGGGRYYGYTF
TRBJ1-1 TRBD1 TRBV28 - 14 TGTGCCACGAGACTATCAGGGGGGTACACTGAAGCTTTCTTT CATRLSGGYTEAFF
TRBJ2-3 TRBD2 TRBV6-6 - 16 TGTGCCAGCAGTCCCAGGGTGGCGGGGGGGGTAGATACGCAGTATTTT CASSPRVAGGVDTQYF
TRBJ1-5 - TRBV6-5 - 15 TGTGCCAGCAATAAAGGTCGACAGAGCAATCAGCCCCAGCATTTT CASNKGRQSNQPQHF
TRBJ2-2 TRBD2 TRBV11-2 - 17 TGTGCCAGCCCCTCAGAAGGACTAGCGGTCAACACCGGGGAGCTGTTTTTT CASPSEGLAVNTGELFF
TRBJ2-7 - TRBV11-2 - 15 TGTGCCAGCAGAGACCCCCGCGGAAGACCCTACGAGCAGTACTTC CASRDPRGRPYEQYF